This TCR beta chain was recorded in a study of chronic HIV infection and antiretroviral therapy. TCRdb reprocessed the 5' RACE reads via MiXCR and lists one record per CDR3 protein. The data show tens of thousands of distinct CDR3 sequences, around 8.7% seen once. In germline, CDR1 is MDHEN, CDR2 SYDVKM. V lost 7 bases and J lost 4, with 16 bases in between. CDR3 length: 14 amino acids. This clonotype was found many times. The source of this sequence is an adult who had HIV and had not received antiretroviral therapy, or was an uninfected healthy control (not recorded which). The sequenced material came from peripheral blood. This chain uses TRBV28 with TRBJ1-1, with a weak D call TRBD1 (6 bases). In DNA, the CDR3 is TGTGCCAGCATACCACCTACAGGGACCACTGAAGCTTTCTTT. Protein product: CASIPPTGTTEAFF.